Listed here are 17 T cell receptor beta chains from one sample, sequenced in a study of T cell clones after liver transplantation. Measured with immunoSEQ multiplex PCR; TCRdb has only the in-frame clones, and not every one. Of 98,000 or so clones listed, 75% to 85% were seen once; the top ten hold 0.8% to 1%. The material was CD4+ T cells from blood, obtained before liver transplant. These receptors were obtained from a human donor who received a liver transplant.

The chain couples TRBV27 to TRBJ2-3; 7 bases align to TRBD2. In germline, CDR1 is MNHEY, CDR2 SMNVEV (reference sequence). The CDR3 consists of 15 residues. J lost 0 bases, V lost 3 bases, and 3 bases had no gene match. The CDR3 spells CASSFGRVSTDTQYF. In nucleotides, the CDR3 is TGTGCCAGCAGTTTTGGGAGGGTTAGCACAGATACGCAGTATTTT.

J is TRBJ1-5 and V is TRBV19; no clear D gene. Trimming cost V 0 bases and J 7 bases, with 4 bases left between them. Germline V gene lookup returns CDR1 LNHDA and CDR2 SQIVND (reference sequence). This CDR3 is built from 12 residues. CDR3 residues: CASSIEWQPQHF. The CDR3 DNA reads TGTGCCAGTAGTATAGAGTGGCAGCCCCAGCATTTT.

The chain joins TRBV11-1 to TRBJ1-1; no clear D gene. The CDR3 consists of 13 residues. Germline CDR1 SGHAT, CDR2 FQDESV (reference sequence). The V gene lost 5 bases and the J gene lost 4 bases, with 11 bases spanning the gap. The CDR3 coding sequence is TGTGCCAGCAGCCTAGTAGCTGGCACTGAAGCTTTCTTT. As protein: CASSLVAGTEAFF.

The chain employs TRBV18 and TRBJ2-1; a possible D gene is TRBD1 (6 bases). The germline V gene has CDR1 KGHSH and CDR2 LQKENI. The CDR3 contains 16 residues. The V gene lost 3 bases and the J gene lost 5 bases, with 17 bases spanning the gap. CDR3 protein: CASSPVPGQINNEQFF. CDR3 DNA sequence: TGTGCCAGCTCACCCGTACCGGGACAAATTAACAATGAGCAGTTCTTC.

CDR3 in DNA: TGTGCCAGCAGCCCGGGACAGCACACAGATACGCAGTATTTT. Protein sequence: CASSPGQHTDTQYF. The chain has TRBV6-6 and TRBJ2-3; TRBD1 matches at 7 bases. Trimming removed 6 bases from V and 2 bases from J; junction bases left unmatched: 5. Germline CDR1 is MNHNY and CDR2 is SVGAGI (reference sequence). The CDR3 runs to 14 residues.

The chain has TRBV19 and TRBJ2-2; no clear D. Germline V gives CDR1 LNHDA, CDR2 SQIVND (reference sequence). Trimming cost V 9 bases and J 0 bases, with 11 bases left between them. The CDR3 is 14 amino acids. CDR3 coding DNA: TGTGCCAGCCGAAGGACCACGAACACCGGGGAGCTGTTTTTT. It specifies CASRRTTNTGELFF.

This clone showed up just once. The chain employs TRBV4-3 and TRBJ1-6; no definite D call. V gave up 2 bases and J gave up 10 bases, with 9 bases separating them. Germline V gives CDR1 LGHNA, CDR2 YSLEER. The CDR3 length is 13 residues. In DNA form, the CDR3 reads TGCGCCAGCAGCCAATCTTGGGAATCACCCCTCCACTTT. It yields the protein CASSQSWESPLHF.

The chain joins TRBV5-8 to TRBJ2-7; 10 bases are a match to TRBD2. Germline V gene data show CDR1 as SGHTS and CDR2 as YDEGEE. The V and J ends lost 2 bases and 3 bases, in that order; junction bases with no gene match: 5. The CDR3 length is 15 residues. In nucleotides, the CDR3 is TGTGCCAGCAGCTTATCTAGCGGGAGTCTCTACGAGCAGTACTTC. It specifies CASSLSSGSLYEQYF.

The chain recombines TRBV18 with TRBJ2-6; the D gene is possibly TRBD2 (5 bases). This CDR3 has 18 residues. V was clipped by 0 bases and J by 1 base, with 13 bases between them. The V gene's germline CDR1 is KGHSH and CDR2 LQKENI. CDR3 sequence: CASSPPGTRGSGANVLTF. CDR3 nucleotide sequence: TGTGCCAGCTCACCACCCGGAACACGGGGATCTGGGGCCAACGTCCTGACTTTC.

The V gene is TRBV5-1, the J gene TRBJ1-4; no clear D gene. The V and J ends lost 3 bases and 3 bases respectively, with 12 bases between them. The CDR3 is 15 amino acids. CDR1 is SGHRS, CDR2 YFSETQ, per germline. The chain's CDR3 is CASSSTDGSNEKLFF. The DNA for the CDR3 is TGCGCCAGCAGCTCCACAGACGGATCTAATGAAAAACTGTTTTTT. Together with reference TRBV5-1 and TRBJ1-4, the CDR3 gives the full variable domain: KAGVTQTPRYLIKTRGQQVTLSCSPISGHRSVSWYQQTPGQGLQFLFEYFSETQRNKGNFPGRFSGRQFSNSRSEMNVSTLELGDSALYLCASSSTDGSNEKLFFGSGTQLSVL.

This chain uses TRBV7-2 with TRBJ2-7; D not resolved. Germline CDR1 SGHTA, CDR2 FQGNSA. The CDR3 totals 12 residues. V was cut by 3 bases and J by 6 bases, with 9 bases left in between. CDR3 DNA sequence: TGTGCCAGCAGCTTCCCAAACTTCGAGCAGTACTTC. This codes for CASSFPNFEQYF.

This chain joins TRBV18 and TRBJ2-2; TRBD1 matches at 7 bases. CDR3 length: 15 amino acids. In germline, CDR1 is KGHSH, CDR2 LQKENI. With 2 bases clipped from V and 3 bases from J, the junction kept 3 bases outside the gene matches. CDR3 in amino acids: CASSPGTADTGELFF. CDR3 bases: TGTGCCAGCTCACCAGGGACAGCAGACACCGGGGAGCTGTTTTTT.

V usage is TRBV5-1 and J usage is TRBJ1-1; D is uncertain. V was pared by 2 bases and J by 5 bases, with 10 bases between. Looked up from germline, CDR1 is SGHRS and CDR2 is YFSETQ. The CDR3 consists of 13 residues. The DNA for the CDR3 is TGCGCCAGCAGCTTTTCCAGCGAGACTGAAGCTTTCTTT. Its protein is CASSFSSETEAFF.

The chain employs TRBV15 and TRBJ1-1; D may be TRBD1 (6 bases). Looked up from germline, CDR1 is LNHNV and CDR2 is YYDKDF (reference sequence). This CDR3 is built from 15 residues. V dropped 0 bases and J dropped 9 bases, with 17 bases sitting between them. The chain's CDR3 is CATSRDKNRGVKAFF. The CDR3 DNA follows: TGTGCCACCAGCAGAGATAAAAATAGGGGGGTTAAAGCTTTCTTT.

The gene calls are TRBV19 and TRBJ2-7; 7 nucleotides line up with TRBD2. This CDR3 region has 13 residues. J was trimmed by 2 bases and V by 8 bases; bases with no gene match: 6. The germline CDR1 and CDR2 sequences are LNHDA and SQIVND (reference sequence). The CDR3 DNA follows: TGTGCCAGTTCTCCTAGCGGAGCCTACGAGCAGTACTTC. It yields the protein CASSPSGAYEQYF.

J is TRBJ2-1 and V is TRBV15; TRBD2 agrees at 13 bases. The CDR3 loop spans 16 amino acids. V lost 4 bases to trimming and J lost 5 bases; unmatched junction nucleotides: 5. Germline CDR1 is LNHNV and CDR2 is YYDKDF (reference sequence). CDR3 protein: CATSTTGTSGNNEQFF. CDR3 in DNA: TGTGCCACCAGCACGACCGGGACTAGCGGGAACAATGAGCAGTTCTTC.

The chain links TRBV11-2 to TRBJ1-1; 12 positions agree with TRBD1. Germline V lookup: CDR1 SGHAT, CDR2 FQNNGV. The V gene end was trimmed by 5 bases and the J gene end by 1 base; junction bases not matched to a gene: 8. The CDR3 runs 17 residues. CDR3 bases: TGTGCCAGCAGCCCGGGGACAGGGGGCGGCTGGAACACTGAAGCTTTCTTT. It encodes CASSPGTGGGWNTEAFF. Full variable domain (rest looked up from reference TRBV11-2 and TRBJ1-1): EAGVAQSPRYKIIEKRQSVAFWCNPISGHATLYWYQQILGQGPKLLIQFQNNGVVDDSQLPKDRFSAERLKGVDSTLKIQPAKLEDSAVYLCASSPGTGGGWNTEAFFGQGTRLTVV.